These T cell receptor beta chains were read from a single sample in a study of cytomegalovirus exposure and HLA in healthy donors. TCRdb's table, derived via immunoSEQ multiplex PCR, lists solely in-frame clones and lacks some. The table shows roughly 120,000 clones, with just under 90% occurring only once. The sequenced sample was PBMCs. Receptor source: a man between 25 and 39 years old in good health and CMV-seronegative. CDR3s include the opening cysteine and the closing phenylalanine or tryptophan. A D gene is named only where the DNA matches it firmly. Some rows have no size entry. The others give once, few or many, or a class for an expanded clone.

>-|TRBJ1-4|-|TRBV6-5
TGTGCCAGCGCGAGACAGCTCAGTAATGAAAAACTGTTTTTT
CASARQLSNEKLFF
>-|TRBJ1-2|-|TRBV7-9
TGTGCCAGCAGCTTAGCGGGGGGTTCAGGCTATGGCTACACCTTC
CASSLAGGSGYGYTF
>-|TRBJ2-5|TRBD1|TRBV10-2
TGCGCCAGCAGTTTTACTAGACAGGGTCGAGGGGAGACCCAGTACTTC
CASSFTRQGRGETQYF
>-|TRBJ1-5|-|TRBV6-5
TGTGCCAGCAGTTACGGTCGGGGGATTCAGCCCCAGCATTTT
CASSYGRGIQPQHF
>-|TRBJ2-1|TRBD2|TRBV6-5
TGTGCCAGCAGTTGGCGGGGGGGCGGAAGTGAGCAGTTCTTC
CASSWRGGGSEQFF
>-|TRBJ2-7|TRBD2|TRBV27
TGTGCCAGCAGGGAGGGAGGGACCTACGAGCAGTACTTC
CASREGGTYEQYF
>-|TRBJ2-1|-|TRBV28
TGTGCCAGCAGTACCCACGGGGGGCGCCTCAATGAGCAGTTCTTC
CASSTHGGRLNEQFF
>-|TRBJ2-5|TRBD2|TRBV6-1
TGTGCCAGCAGTGGGTTGGGACTAGCGGGGGGGGCCGAGACCCAGTACTTC
CASSGLGLAGGAETQYF
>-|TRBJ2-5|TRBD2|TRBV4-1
TGCGCCAGCAGCCAAGGAGCGGGGGGGCGTTTAGAGACCCAGTACTTC
CASSQGAGGRLETQYF
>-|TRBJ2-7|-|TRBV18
TGTGCCAGCTCACCGAGTTTTGGGGCGGCCTACGAGCAGTACTTC
CASSPSFGAAYEQYF
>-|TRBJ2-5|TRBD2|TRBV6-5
TGTGCCAGCAGTCCATTAGCGGGGACACAAGAGACCCAGTACTTC
CASSPLAGTQETQYF
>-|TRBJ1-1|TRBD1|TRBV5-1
TGCGCCAGCAGCTTCGAGACAGGGCGTTCAGGAGCTTTCTTT
CASSFETGRSGAFF
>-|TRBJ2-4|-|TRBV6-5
TGTGCCAGCAGTTACTCAAAACAGGGGAGGAACATTCAGTACTTC
CASSYSKQGRNIQYF
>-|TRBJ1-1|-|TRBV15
TGTGCCACCAGCAGATATACAGAGAACACTGAAGCTTTCTTT
CATSRYTENTEAFF
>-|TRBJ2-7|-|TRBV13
TGTGCCAGCAGCCGCCCGGGAAGCCGCTACGAGCAGTACTTC
CASSRPGSRYEQYF
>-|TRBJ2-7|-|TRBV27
TGTGCCAGCAGTTTGTTACCTTTGGACGGGGGTTACGAGCAGTACTTC
CASSLLPLDGGYEQYF
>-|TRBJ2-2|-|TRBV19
TGTGCCAGTAGTACACAGGAGATGGTCGGGGAGCTGTTTTTT
CASSTQEMVGELFF
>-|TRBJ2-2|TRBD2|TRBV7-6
TGTGCCAGCAGCGCGGGGGGCGGGGATATCGGGGAGCTGTTTTTT
CASSAGGGDIGELFF
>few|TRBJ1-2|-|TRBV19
TGTGCCAGTACTCTCACCCAACTAGGCTATGGCTACACCTTC
CASTLTQLGYGYTF
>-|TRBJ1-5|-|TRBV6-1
TGTGCCAGCAGTGAAGTTCTCAATCAGCCCCAGCATTTT
CASSEVLNQPQHF
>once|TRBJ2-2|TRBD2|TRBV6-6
TGTGCCAGCAGTTACCCAGCGGGGGGCATCGAGGGGGAGCTGTTTTTT
CASSYPAGGIEGELFF
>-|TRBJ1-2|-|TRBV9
TGTGCCAGCAGCGGGACCGGGGGGCGGACTAACTATGGCTACACCTTC
CASSGTGGRTNYGYTF
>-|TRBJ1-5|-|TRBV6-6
TGTGCCAGCAGTTACTCGAACGCAGGCAATCAGCCCCAGCATTTT
CASSYSNAGNQPQHF
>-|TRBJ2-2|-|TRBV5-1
TGCGCCAGCAGCTTGGTTGCTGGTAACGACATGACCGGGGAGCTGTTTTTT
CASSLVAGNDMTGELFF
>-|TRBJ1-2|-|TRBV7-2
TGTGCCAGCAGCTTTCGGGACATTAACTATGGCTACACCTTC
CASSFRDINYGYTF
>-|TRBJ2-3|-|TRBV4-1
TGCGCCAGCAGCCAAGTTGCGGGGTTCTATACGCAGTATTTT
CASSQVAGFYTQYF
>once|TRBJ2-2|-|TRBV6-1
TGTGCCAGCAGTGGCCGCAGGGAAAACACCGGGGAGCTGTTTTTT
CASSGRRENTGELFF
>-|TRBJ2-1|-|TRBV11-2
TGTGCCAGCAGGCCAGGAGATCTAGCGAGGTACAATGAGCAGTTCTTC
CASRPGDLARYNEQFF
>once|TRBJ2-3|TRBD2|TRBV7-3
TGTGCCAGCAGTCTCGGGGGGAGGGTCACAGATACGCAGTATTTT
CASSLGGRVTDTQYF
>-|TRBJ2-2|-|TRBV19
TGTGCCAGTAGTATGCGGGATCGGTCCGGGGAGCTGTTTTTT
CASSMRDRSGELFF
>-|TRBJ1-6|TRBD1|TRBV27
TGTGCCAGCAGTCGGGACAGTTATAATTCACCCCTCCACTTT
CASSRDSYNSPLHF
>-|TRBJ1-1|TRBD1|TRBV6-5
TGTGCCAGCAGTTACTCGCTGAGGGGGCTGGGCACTGAAGCTTTCTTT
CASSYSLRGLGTEAFF
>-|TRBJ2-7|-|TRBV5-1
TGCGCCAGCAGCTTGGATCCAGGGGACGAGCAGTACTTC
CASSLDPGDEQYF